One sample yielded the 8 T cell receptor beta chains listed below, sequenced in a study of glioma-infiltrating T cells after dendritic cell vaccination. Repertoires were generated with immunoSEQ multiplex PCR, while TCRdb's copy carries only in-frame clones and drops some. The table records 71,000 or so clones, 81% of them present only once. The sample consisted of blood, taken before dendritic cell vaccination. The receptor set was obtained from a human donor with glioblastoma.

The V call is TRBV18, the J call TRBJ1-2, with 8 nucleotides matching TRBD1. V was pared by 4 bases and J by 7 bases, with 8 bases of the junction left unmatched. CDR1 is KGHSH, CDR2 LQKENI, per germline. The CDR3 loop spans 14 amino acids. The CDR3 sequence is CASSLQTGGAGYTF. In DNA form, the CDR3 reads TGTGCCAGCTCACTACAAACAGGGGGAGCTGGCTACACCTTC. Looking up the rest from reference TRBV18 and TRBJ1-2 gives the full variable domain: NAGVMQNPRHLVRRRGQEARLRCSPMKGHSHVYWYRQLPEEGLKFMVYLQKENIIDESGMPKERFSAEFPKEGPSILRIQQVVRGDSAAYFCASSLQTGGAGYTFGSGTRLTVV.

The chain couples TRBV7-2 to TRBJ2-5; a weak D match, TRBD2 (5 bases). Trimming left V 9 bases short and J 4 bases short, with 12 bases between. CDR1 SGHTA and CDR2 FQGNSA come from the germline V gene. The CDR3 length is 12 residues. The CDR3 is CASSPRAETQYF. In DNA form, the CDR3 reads TGTGCCAGTTCCCCGCGGGCAGAGACCCAGTACTTC. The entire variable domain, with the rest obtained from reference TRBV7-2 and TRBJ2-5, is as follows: GAGVSQSPSNKVTEKGKDVELRCDPISGHTALYWYRQSLGQGLEFLIYFQGNSAPDKSGLPSDRFSAERTGGSVSTLTIQRTQQEDSAVYLCASSPRAETQYFGPGTRLLVL.

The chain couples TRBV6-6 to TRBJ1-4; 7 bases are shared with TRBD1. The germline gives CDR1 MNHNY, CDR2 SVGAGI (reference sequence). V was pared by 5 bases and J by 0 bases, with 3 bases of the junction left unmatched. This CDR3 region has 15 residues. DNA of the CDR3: TGTGCCAGCAGTCCCGGGACAGCAACTAATGAAAAACTGTTTTTT. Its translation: CASSPGTATNEKLFF.

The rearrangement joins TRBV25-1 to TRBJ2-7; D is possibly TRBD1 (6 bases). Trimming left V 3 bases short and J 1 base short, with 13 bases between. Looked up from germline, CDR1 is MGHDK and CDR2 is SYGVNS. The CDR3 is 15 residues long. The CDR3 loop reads CASSEGHSISYEQYF. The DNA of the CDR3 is TGTGCCAGCAGTGAGGGACACTCCATTTCCTACGAGCAGTACTTC.

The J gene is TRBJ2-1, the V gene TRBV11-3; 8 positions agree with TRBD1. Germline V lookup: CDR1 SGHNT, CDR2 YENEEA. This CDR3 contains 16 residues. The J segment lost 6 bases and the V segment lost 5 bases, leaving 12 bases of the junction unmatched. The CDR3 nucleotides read TGTGCCAGCAGCGAAACCGGGTCAGGGGGCTCCAATGAGCAGTTCTTC. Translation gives CASSETGSGGSNEQFF.

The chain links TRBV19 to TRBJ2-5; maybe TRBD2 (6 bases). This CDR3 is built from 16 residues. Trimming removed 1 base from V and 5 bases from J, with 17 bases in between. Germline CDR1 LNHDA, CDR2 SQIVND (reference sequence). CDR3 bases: TGTGCCAGTAGTATAGGAGGCTCACTTGGGGGGGAGACCCAGTACTTC. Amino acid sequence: CASSIGGSLGGETQYF.

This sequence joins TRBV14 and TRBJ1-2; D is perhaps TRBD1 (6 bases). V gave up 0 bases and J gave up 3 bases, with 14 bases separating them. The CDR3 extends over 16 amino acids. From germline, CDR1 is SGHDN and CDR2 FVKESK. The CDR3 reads CASSQDEQGKDYGYTF. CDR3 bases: TGTGCCAGCAGCCAAGATGAACAGGGTAAGGACTATGGCTACACCTTC.

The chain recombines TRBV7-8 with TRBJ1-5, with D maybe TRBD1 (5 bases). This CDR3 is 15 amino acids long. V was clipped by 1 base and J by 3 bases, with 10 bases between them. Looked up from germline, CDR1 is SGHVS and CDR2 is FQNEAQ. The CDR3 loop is CASSLGSGNNQPQHF. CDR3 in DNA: TGTGCCAGCAGCTTAGGGTCAGGGAACAATCAGCCCCAGCATTTT. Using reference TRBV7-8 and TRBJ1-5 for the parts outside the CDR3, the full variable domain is GAGVSQSPRYKVAKRGQDVALRCDPISGHVSLFWYQQALGQGPEFLTYFQNEAQLDKSGLPSDRFFAERPEGSVSTLKIQRTQQEDSAVYLCASSLGSGNNQPQHFGDGTRLSIL.